The present TCR beta chain was sequenced within a study of technical replicates of blood from several donors. Profiled with immunoSEQ multiplex PCR; TCRdb holds only in-frame clones, not every one. Of over 50,000 clones in the sample, around 87% are singletons; the top ten hold 5.1%. Germline values: CDR1 PRHDT, CDR2 FYEKMQ (reference sequence). CDR3 length: 15 amino acids. V dropped 4 bases and J dropped 0 bases, with 10 bases sitting between them. The J gene is TRBJ2-4, the V gene TRBV13, with D perhaps TRBD2 (5 bases). Sequencing was done on a sample of PBMCs. The clonotype comes from a human donor in good health. Some clones in this sample may be carry-over from other donors' samples. The CDR3 nucleotides read TGTGCCAGCAGCTCTCGACGGGGAGCCAAAAACATTCAGTACTTC. Amino acid sequence: CASSSRRGAKNIQYF. The complete variable domain, with remaining parts taken from reference TRBV13 and TRBJ2-4, reads AAGVIQSPRHLIKEKRETATLKCYPIPRHDTVYWYQQGPGQDPQFLISFYEKMQSDKGSIPDRFSAQQFSDYHSELNMSSLELGDSALYFCASSSRRGAKNIQYFGAGTRLSVL.